This record looks at one T cell receptor (beta chain) sequence and its context. Its specificity is unknown. As for treatment: roughly nine-day PBMC culture with coronavirus spike peptide pools or control peptides (ViraFEST assay). Ahead of the COVID-19 pandemic (2011-2018), the CD4+ T cells of the unexposed donor were collected. Oncomine TCR Beta short-read sequencing was applied to DNA from cultured CD4+ T cells. Cultures of CD4+ T cells served as the source for extracting genomic DNA. TCRdb independently ran MiXCR on the PCR reads; one entry per CDR3 protein. The sample shows about 10,000 distinct CDR3 sequences, roughly 36% of them seen only once. The sample is drawn from a study of vaccination and CD4 T cells after COVID-19. Germline V gene sequence: CDR1 SGHRS, CDR2 YFSETQ. Trimming removed 4 bases from V and 5 bases from J; junction bases left unmatched: 4. The CDR3 is 14 amino acids.

The material sequenced was CD4+ T cells from blood, cultured in vitro. This chain joins TRBV5-1 and TRBJ2-7; 12 nucleotides line up with TRBD1. The receptor's source is a human donor in good health. CDR3 nucleotides: TGCGCCAGCAGCCAAGGGACAGGGGGCAACGAGCAGTACTTC. Translated, it gives CASSQGTGGNEQYF.